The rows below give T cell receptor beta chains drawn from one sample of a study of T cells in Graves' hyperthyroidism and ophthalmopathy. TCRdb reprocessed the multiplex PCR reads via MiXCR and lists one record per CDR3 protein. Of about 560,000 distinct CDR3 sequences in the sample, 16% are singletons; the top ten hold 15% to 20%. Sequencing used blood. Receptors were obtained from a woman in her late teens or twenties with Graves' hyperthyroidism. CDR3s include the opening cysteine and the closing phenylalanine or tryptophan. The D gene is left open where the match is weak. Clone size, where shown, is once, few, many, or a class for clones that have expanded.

CDR3: CASSYSRGDRGAYSNQPQHF
DNA: TGTGCCAGCAGTTACAGTCGAGGGGACAGGGGCGCTTATAGCAATCAGCCCCAGCATTTT
V: TRBV6-2/TRBV6-3
length: 20
D: TRBD1
size: many
J: TRBJ1-5

CDR3: CASSPDSGGSTIYF
DNA: TGTGCCAGCAGCCCCGACAGCGGCGGAAGCACCATATATTTT
V: TRBV11-2
length: 14
D: -
size: -
J: TRBJ1-3

CDR3: CASSPPGRGTEAFF
DNA: TGTGCCAGCAGCCCTCCGGGGAGAGGGACTGAAGCTTTCTTT
V: TRBV28
length: 14
D: -
size: many
J: TRBJ1-1

CDR3: CASSARDRQGQPQHF
DNA: TGTGCCAGCAGTGCGCGGGACAGGCAAGGTCAGCCCCAGCATTTT
V: TRBV6-1
length: 15
D: TRBD1
size: many
J: TRBJ1-5

CDR3: CASSDPGWRNQPQHF
DNA: TGTGCCAGCAGTGATCCCGGATGGCGCAATCAGCCCCAGCATTTT
V: TRBV2
length: 15
D: -
size: many
J: TRBJ1-5

CDR3: CASSLALGTSGGLGRETQYF
DNA: TGTGCCAGCAGCTTAGCTCTGGGTACAAGCGGGGGCTTGGGGAGAGAGACCCAGTACTTC
V: TRBV7-2
length: 20
D: TRBD2
size: many
J: TRBJ2-5

CDR3: CARSRQGGPYEQYF
DNA: TGTGCCAGGTCCCGACAGGGGGGCCCCTACGAGCAGTACTTC
V: TRBV2
length: 14
D: TRBD1
size: many
J: TRBJ2-7

CDR3: CASSERRESGAFF
DNA: TGTGCCAGCAGTGAAAGGCGGGAGAGCGGAGCTTTCTTT
V: TRBV6-1
length: 13
D: -
size: -
J: TRBJ1-1

CDR3: CASRRDSPHEQYF
DNA: TGTGCCAGCAGACGGGACAGTCCCCACGAGCAGTACTTC
V: TRBV12-3/TRBV12-4
length: 13
D: TRBD1
size: many
J: TRBJ2-7

CDR3: CASGIGGIGGYTF
DNA: TGTGCCAGCGGCATCGGAGGGATAGGGGGCTACACCTTC
V: TRBV28
length: 13
D: -
size: many
J: TRBJ1-2

CDR3: CASRPLNKPGGTDQPQHF
DNA: TGTGCCAGCAGACCTCTAAACAAACCAGGGGGCACGGATCAGCCCCAGCATTTT
V: TRBV27
length: 18
D: TRBD1
size: many
J: TRBJ1-5

CDR3: CASTRSNPGGYTF
DNA: TGTGCCAGCACTCGCTCGAACCCTGGTGGCTACACCTTC
V: TRBV12-3/TRBV12-4
length: 13
D: -
size: many
J: TRBJ1-2

CDR3: CASSSTPTKGGKLFF
DNA: TGTGCCAGCAGCTCGACCCCCACTAAAGGGGGAAAACTGTTTTTT
V: TRBV28
length: 15
D: -
size: -
J: TRBJ1-4

CDR3: CASSRDREEFF
DNA: TGTGCCAGCAGTCGCGACAGGGAGGAGTTCTTC
V: TRBV12-3/TRBV12-4
length: 11
D: -
size: few
J: TRBJ2-1

CDR3: CASAGILAGGHGPYEQYF
DNA: TGTGCCAGCGCCGGAATTTTAGCGGGGGGGCACGGCCCCTACGAGCAGTACTTC
V: TRBV6-2/TRBV6-3
length: 18
D: TRBD2
size: many
J: TRBJ2-7

CDR3: CASSLGRWDRGRRETQYF
DNA: TGTGCCAGCAGTCTTGGGAGGTGGGACAGGGGGCGCAGAGAGACCCAGTACTTC
V: TRBV7-9
length: 18
D: TRBD1
size: -
J: TRBJ2-5

CDR3: CASSTRGGNEQFF
DNA: TGTGCCAGCAGCACCCGGGGGGGGAATGAGCAGTTCTTC
V: TRBV11-3
length: 13
D: TRBD2
size: many
J: TRBJ2-1

CDR3: CSASPAANQPQHF
DNA: TGCAGTGCTAGCCCAGCCGCAAATCAGCCCCAGCATTTT
V: TRBV20-1
length: 13
D: -
size: -
J: TRBJ1-5

CDR3: CASSWAGGQATQYF
DNA: TGTGCCAGCAGTTGGGCAGGGGGACAAGCTACGCAGTATTTT
V: TRBV28
length: 14
D: TRBD1
size: once
J: TRBJ2-3

CDR3: CASSDGLANIQYF
DNA: TGTGCCAGCAGTGATGGACTAGCGAACATTCAGTACTTC
V: TRBV6-1
length: 13
D: TRBD2
size: -
J: TRBJ2-4

CDR3: CAWSPDRGTDTQYF
DNA: TGTGCCTGGAGCCCGGACAGGGGAACAGATACGCAGTATTTT
V: TRBV30
length: 14
D: TRBD1
size: many
J: TRBJ2-3

CDR3: CASRNGQGASTEAFF
DNA: TGTGCCAGCAGAAATGGGCAGGGGGCCAGCACTGAAGCTTTCTTT
V: TRBV6-1
length: 15
D: TRBD1
size: -
J: TRBJ1-1

CDR3: CAWREFWENTEAFF
DNA: TGTGCCTGGAGGGAGTTTTGGGAGAACACTGAAGCTTTCTTT
V: TRBV30
length: 14
D: -
size: -
J: TRBJ1-1

CDR3: CASRQGSTGELFF
DNA: TGTGCCAGCAGACAGGGGTCCACCGGGGAGCTGTTTTTT
V: TRBV6-1
length: 13
D: TRBD1
size: many
J: TRBJ2-2

CDR3: CATSRAGINTGELFF
DNA: TGTGCCACCAGCAGAGCAGGGATCAACACCGGGGAGCTGTTTTTT
V: TRBV15
length: 15
D: -
size: few
J: TRBJ2-2

CDR3: CASSARLPYNEQFF
DNA: TGCGCCAGCAGTGCGAGACTACCCTACAATGAGCAGTTCTTC
V: TRBV10-1
length: 14
D: -
size: few
J: TRBJ2-1

CDR3: CSAWTGQGATNEKLFF
DNA: TGCAGTGCTTGGACGGGACAGGGGGCGACTAATGAAAAACTGTTTTTT
V: TRBV20-1
length: 16
D: TRBD1
size: many
J: TRBJ1-4

CDR3: CASTDRRTGGSTGELFF
DNA: TGTGCCAGTACCGATCGCCGGACAGGGGGAAGCACCGGGGAGCTGTTTTTT
V: TRBV19
length: 17
D: TRBD1
size: -
J: TRBJ2-2

CDR3: CASSIDLRQIGYGYTF
DNA: TGTGCCAGTAGTATAGATCTTCGACAGATTGGGTATGGCTACACCTTC
V: TRBV19
length: 16
D: -
size: few
J: TRBJ1-2

CDR3: CATSSPGQGGGYTF
DNA: TGTGCCACCTCCAGCCCGGGACAGGGCGGTGGCTACACCTTC
V: TRBV15
length: 14
D: TRBD1
size: few
J: TRBJ1-2

CDR3: CASYGGELDEQYF
DNA: TGTGCCAGCTATGGGGGGGAGTTGGACGAGCAGTACTTC
V: TRBV6-1
length: 13
D: TRBD2
size: many
J: TRBJ2-7

CDR3: CASSPGAGEISGNTIYF
DNA: TGTGCCAGCAGCCCAGGGGCAGGGGAAATCTCTGGAAACACCATATATTTT
V: TRBV11-2
length: 17
D: -
size: few
J: TRBJ1-3

CDR3: CASSPRTSGFTDTHYF
DNA: TGTGCCAGCAGCCCCCGGACTAGCGGATTCACAGATACGCACTATTTT
V: TRBV11-2
length: 16
D: TRBD2
size: -
J: TRBJ2-3

CDR3: CASSFDPFYEQYF
DNA: TGTGCCAGCAGCTTTGACCCATTCTACGAGCAGTACTTC
V: TRBV5-8
length: 13
D: -
size: -
J: TRBJ2-7

CDR3: CASSERRGTEAFF
DNA: TGTGCCAGCAGTGAAAGGAGGGGAACTGAAGCTTTCTTT
V: TRBV6-1
length: 13
D: -
size: many
J: TRBJ1-1

CDR3: CASSSRQRSVPAFF
DNA: TGTGCCAGCAGTAGTAGACAGCGCTCTGTCCCAGCTTTCTTT
V: TRBV28
length: 14
D: -
size: many
J: TRBJ1-1

CDR3: CASSETGQINEQFF
DNA: TGTGCCAGCAGTGAAACGGGCCAGATCAATGAGCAGTTCTTC
V: TRBV6-1
length: 14
D: -
size: -
J: TRBJ2-1

CDR3: CASSLVFGRGAYQETQYF
DNA: TGTGCCAGCAGTCTAGTTTTTGGCCGGGGGGCGTACCAAGAGACCCAGTACTTC
V: TRBV27
length: 18
D: -
size: many
J: TRBJ2-5

CDR3: CSSRTGGYNEQFF
DNA: TGCAGTTCCAGGACAGGCGGCTACAATGAGCAGTTCTTC
V: TRBV20-1
length: 13
D: TRBD1
size: many
J: TRBJ2-1

CDR3: CASSLRAGSANYGYTF
DNA: TGTGCCAGCAGTTTGAGGGCTGGTTCAGCTAACTATGGCTACACCTTC
V: TRBV28
length: 16
D: -
size: many
J: TRBJ1-2

CDR3: CASSEGSGRPYEQYF
DNA: TGTGCCAGCAGTGAAGGGAGTGGTCGCCCCTACGAGCAGTACTTC
V: TRBV2
length: 15
D: -
size: many
J: TRBJ2-7

CDR3: CASSDGTSKGELFF
DNA: TGTGCCAGCAGTGACGGGACTAGCAAGGGGGAGCTGTTTTTT
V: TRBV2
length: 14
D: TRBD2
size: -
J: TRBJ2-2

CDR3: CASSLVGGREAFF
DNA: TGTGCCAGCAGCTTAGTGGGGGGGCGTGAGGCTTTCTTT
V: TRBV7-9
length: 13
D: -
size: few
J: TRBJ1-1

CDR3: CASSPDTPPDTQYF
DNA: TGTGCCAGCAGCCCCGACACGCCCCCAGATACGCAGTATTTT
V: TRBV12-3/TRBV12-4
length: 14
D: -
size: -
J: TRBJ2-3

CDR3: CASSPFPPYGQYF
DNA: TGTGCCAGCAGCCCCTTCCCCCCTTACGGGCAGTACTTC
V: TRBV28
length: 13
D: -
size: few
J: TRBJ2-7

CDR3: CASSERGDPKYSNQPQHF
DNA: TGTGCCAGCAGTGAACGAGGGGACCCAAAGTATAGCAATCAGCCCCAGCATTTT
V: TRBV6-1
length: 18
D: -
size: few
J: TRBJ1-5

CDR3: CASSYSTVTANEKLFF
DNA: TGTGCCAGCAGTTACTCGACGGTGACAGCCAATGAAAAACTGTTTTTT
V: TRBV6-5
length: 16
D: -
size: few
J: TRBJ1-4

CDR3: CASSQKAGGGNEQFF
DNA: TGTGCCAGCAGCCAAAAAGCGGGGGGGGGCAATGAGCAGTTCTTC
V: TRBV3-1
length: 15
D: TRBD2
size: few
J: TRBJ2-1

CDR3: CSASKGTGHGYTF
DNA: TGCAGTGCCAGTAAAGGGACAGGGCACGGCTACACCTTC
V: TRBV20-1
length: 13
D: TRBD1
size: few
J: TRBJ1-2

CDR3: CASSLVWDSYYEQYF
DNA: TGTGCCAGCAGCTTAGTCTGGGACTCCTACTACGAGCAGTACTTC
V: TRBV7-2
length: 15
D: -
size: many
J: TRBJ2-7

CDR3: CASSPPPRREEQFF
DNA: TGTGCCAGCAGCCCCCCCCCAAGGAGGGAGGAGCAGTTCTTC
V: TRBV28
length: 14
D: -
size: -
J: TRBJ2-1